This T cell receptor beta chain was retrieved from a study of blood T cell repertoires in COVID-19. Study in general: Collection of acute and convalescent COVID-19 samples took place in the United States, Italy and Spain. PBMCs, B-cell-depleted T cells, or T cells were the source of the cDNA or gDNA that made up the material.

Germline assignment: CDR1 SGHTA and CDR2 FQGNSA. Trimming left V 3 bases short and J 7 bases short, with 17 bases between. The CDR3 has 15 residues. Original processing methods: Estimated nucleated cell counts came from reference gene primer amplification. Assay: immunoSEQ multiplex PCR; the TCRdb copy retains only in-frame clones and omits some. Clone size and the V and J calls come from that table; the DNA yielded D and trimming. The data hold 100,000 to 140,000 clones, with 75% to 95% observed a single time. Sequenced: peripheral blood. This clonotype was sampled from a woman aged 30 to 39 with acute or convalescent COVID-19. The V and J genes are TRBV7-2 and TRBJ2-3; perhaps TRBD2 as D (7 bases). Here the CDR3 reads CASSFNGGPFHTQYF. CDR3 DNA: TGTGCCAGCAGCTTCAACGGGGGGCCATTCCATACGCAGTATTTT.